The 30 T cell receptor beta chains below were found in one sample sequenced in a study of shared clonotypes between healthy human individuals. The data were produced by immunoSEQ multiplex PCR, yet TCRdb's version contains in-frame clones alone and is incomplete. This table has around 500,000 clones, 79% appearing once. The sequencing input was PBMCs. The receptors derive from a woman between 40 and 50 years old in good health. Some clones in this sample may be carry-over from other donors' samples.

The rearrangement links TRBV5-8 to TRBJ1-4; D not certain. The germline V gene has CDR1 SGHTS and CDR2 YDEGEE. The V end lost 3 bases, the J end lost 1 base, and 7 bases lay between the germline ends. The CDR3 is made up of 14 amino acids. The CDR3 sequence is CASSSSLTNEKLFF. The DNA of the CDR3 is TGTGCCAGCAGCTCCTCCCTAACTAATGAAAAACTGTTTTTT.

The chain couples TRBV4-2 to TRBJ1-5; 10 positions match TRBD1. Germline V gene lookup returns CDR1 LGHNA and CDR2 YNFKEQ. The CDR3 loop spans 15 amino acids. Trimming cost V 4 bases and J 3 bases; bases outside gene matches: 3. In DNA, the CDR3 is TGTGCCAGCAGCCCGACAGGGGGCGACAATCAGCCCCAGCATTTT. Its translation: CASSPTGGDNQPQHF.

This clone was found a few times. The V call is TRBV11-2, the J call TRBJ1-2; a weak D match, TRBD1 (6 bases). The germline V gene encodes CDR1 SGHAT and CDR2 FQNNGV. The length of the CDR3 is 16 residues. V lost 4 bases to trimming and J lost 2 bases, with 17 bases between them. The CDR3 here is CASSSLRQALNYGYTF. The CDR3 DNA reads as TGTGCCAGCAGCTCATTAAGACAGGCATTGAACTATGGCTACACCTTC.

The chain is built from TRBV21-1 and TRBJ1-5; TRBD1, the table's D call, lacks a check against the DNA. TRBV21-1 is given as a pseudogene. The CDR3 covers 16 residues. The CDR3 bases are TGTGCCAGCAGCAAAGCCCCGGGACAGGGTAATCAGCCCCAGCATTTT. It codes for CASSKAPGQGNQPQHF.

The chain employs TRBV5-1 and TRBJ2-5; 8 nucleotides line up with TRBD1. Germline V gives CDR1 SGHRS, CDR2 YFSETQ. J lost 2 bases, V lost 0 bases, and 6 bases had no gene match. This CDR3 contains 16 residues. As DNA, the CDR3 is TGCGCCAGCAGCTTGGGGACAGGGAGAGGACAAGAGACCCAGTACTTC. It codes for CASSLGTGRGQETQYF.

This clone was seen a handful of times. The chain uses TRBV7-8 and TRBJ2-3; perhaps TRBD2 as D (6 bases). The V end lost 1 base, the J end lost 5 bases, and 10 bases lay between the germline ends. This CDR3 has 14 residues. CDR1 is SGHVS and CDR2 is FQNEAQ in the germline V gene. In DNA, the CDR3 is TGTGCCAGCAGCTTAGGAGGAGGGGTAGATACGCAGTATTTT. Protein sequence: CASSLGGGVDTQYF.

This CDR3 reads CASSSLAGGDEQYF. For the CDR3, the DNA is TGTGCCAGCAGTTCTCTAGCGGGAGGCGATGAGCAGTACTTC. The chain has TRBV28 and TRBJ2-7; 11 bases fit TRBD2. CDR3 length equals 14 residues. The germline V gene encodes CDR1 MDHEN and CDR2 SYDVKM. The J segment lost 7 bases and the V segment lost 4 bases, leaving 6 bases of the junction unmatched.

The rearrangement uses TRBV11-2 and TRBJ2-7; D remains ambiguous. The ends were cut back, 4 bases at V and 5 bases at J, with 21 bases in the middle. Germline-derived CDR1 and CDR2 are SGHAT and FQNNGV. The CDR3 length is 16 residues. The CDR3 bases are TGTGCCAGCAGCTCAATTACGGCGGCCCGCTTCCACGAGCAGTACTTC. Amino acids: CASSSITAARFHEQYF.

This chain connects TRBV23-1 to TRBJ2-7, with a tentative D call TRBD1 (5 bases). TRBV23-1 is noted as an ORF with a role that remains uncertain. The CDR3 consists of 15 residues. V lost 6 bases and J 3 bases, leaving 18 bases between the germline ends. The CDR3 DNA is TGCGCCAGCAGGCCAGGACCCTGGGGCTTCTACGAGCAGTACTTC. Amino acid sequence: CASRPGPWGFYEQYF.

The rearrangement links TRBV7-6 to TRBJ2-1; D may correspond to TRBD1 or TRBD2 (5 bases each). Trimming left V 2 bases short and J 5 bases short, with 16 bases between. Germline assignment: CDR1 SGHVS and CDR2 FNYEAQ. The CDR3 loop spans 16 amino acids. CDR3 coding DNA: TGTGCCAGCAGCTTAAACCCCCCCCTGGGGGACAATGAGCAGTTCTTC. Its translation is CASSLNPPLGDNEQFF.

The V and J genes are TRBV6-5 and TRBJ1-2, with 10 positions matching TRBD1. The CDR3 has 14 amino acids. CDR1 is MNHEY, CDR2 SVGAGI, per germline. Germline trimming cut 5 bases from V and 4 bases from J; bases unmatched to any gene: 4. CDR3 residues: CASSTDRGGYGYTF. CDR3 sequence (DNA): TGTGCCAGCAGTACGGACAGGGGGGGCTATGGCTACACCTTC.

This sequence joins TRBV4-1 and TRBJ2-7; perhaps TRBD2 as D (7 bases). The CDR3 is 15 residues long. Trimming left V 4 bases short and J 1 base short, with 14 bases between. Germline V gene sequence: CDR1 MGHRA, CDR2 YSYEKL. CDR3 DNA: TGCGCCAGCAGCCCCCCAGGGAGGGGGTCCTACGAGCAGTACTTC. Amino acid sequence: CASSPPGRGSYEQYF.

Note on this clone: Sequence at one end of the junction differs from germline and may be a read error. The sample carries other DNA sequences with the same CDR3. The chain joins TRBV4-1 to TRBJ1-5; perhaps TRBD1 as D (5 bases). There are 13 residues in the CDR3. Germline V gene data show CDR1 as MGHRA and CDR2 as YSYEKL. CDR3 DNA: TGCGCTAGCAGCCCCAGGGAGGATCAGCCCCAGCATTTT. It codes for CASSPREDQPQHF.

This clone was detected only once. The rearrangement uses TRBV18 and TRBJ2-7, with 8 bases aligning to TRBD2. CDR3 length equals 15 residues. With 1 base clipped from V and 3 bases from J, the junction kept 5 bases outside the gene matches. Per germline, CDR1 KGHSH and CDR2 LQKENI. CDR3 region: CASSPLAGPFYEQYF. The CDR3 DNA is TGTGCCAGCTCACCACTAGCGGGACCTTTCTACGAGCAGTACTTC.

The chain joins TRBV18 to TRBJ2-7; 8 nucleotides agree with TRBD1. The CDR3 sequence is 14 residues long. The V gene's germline CDR1 is KGHSH and CDR2 LQKENI. V gave up 6 bases and J gave up 0 bases; unmatched junction bases: 4. CDR3 nucleotides: TGTGCCAGCTCTGCCGGGACAGGCTCCTACGAGCAGTACTTC. It specifies CASSAGTGSYEQYF.

This clone was seen a handful of times. The rearrangement joins TRBV5-1 to TRBJ2-3, with 7 bases matching TRBD2. CDR1 SGHRS and CDR2 YFSETQ come from the germline V gene. With V trimmed by 2 bases and J by 4 bases, 4 bases remained unmatched. This CDR3 region has 14 residues. The CDR3 DNA sequence: TGCGCCAGCAGCTTCGGCGGGAGCCCAGATACGCAGTATTTT. Translating gives CASSFGGSPDTQYF. Drawing the rest from reference TRBV5-1 and TRBJ2-3, the complete variable domain is KAGVTQTPRYLIKTRGQQVTLSCSPISGHRSVSWYQQTPGQGLQFLFEYFSETQRNKGNFPGRFSGRQFSNSRSEMNVSTLELGDSALYLCASSFGGSPDTQYFGPGTRLTVL.

This CDR3 is CASTDSHTGELFF. The CDR3 DNA is TGTGCCAGCACTGACTCCCACACCGGGGAGCTGTTTTTT. The chain employs TRBV2 and TRBJ2-2; no definite D call. The V end was cut by 7 bases, the J end by 3 bases, with 9 bases between. The CDR3 contains 13 residues. Germline assignment: CDR1 SNHLY and CDR2 FYNNEI.

The chain links TRBV11-2 to TRBJ1-5, with no clear D. The V gene's germline CDR1 is SGHAT and CDR2 FQNNGV. The CDR3 covers 13 residues. V was clipped by 0 bases and J by 11 bases, with 11 bases between them. The CDR3 region has the DNA TGTGCCAGCAGCTTAGAAGATTTCGGGACCCAGCATTTT. It translates to CASSLEDFGTQHF.

This chain links TRBV7-4 with TRBJ2-2; D possibly corresponds to TRBD1 (6 bases). V dropped 2 bases and J dropped 8 bases, with 15 bases sitting between them. The CDR3 consists of 15 residues. The germline V gene encodes CDR1 SGHVT and CDR2 SQSDAQ. CDR3 sequence: CASSLPARGAGELFF. The CDR3 DNA sequence: TGTGCCAGCAGCTTACCGGCCAGGGGAGCAGGGGAGCTGTTTTTT.

Concerning this clone: A read error likely explains this, since a far larger clone differs by one base. The rearrangement links TRBV10-3 to TRBJ1-2, with 10 bases that match TRBD1. The J segment lost 8 bases and the V segment lost 4 bases, leaving 4 bases of the junction unmatched. The CDR3 runs 13 residues. In germline, CDR1 is ENHRY, CDR2 SYGVKD. CDR3 loop: CAISASGQGGYTF. The CDR3 bases are TGTGCCATCAGTGCGTCGGGACAGGGGGGCTACACCTTC.

This clone was seen at least ten times. The rearrangement links TRBV7-2 to TRBJ2-1; D perhaps matches TRBD2 (5 bases). This CDR3 comprises 14 residues. V dropped 0 bases and J dropped 7 bases, with 10 bases sitting between them. CDR1 is SGHTA and CDR2 is FQGNSA in the germline V gene. CDR3 residues: CASSLALTRNEQFF. In DNA form, the CDR3 reads TGTGCCAGCAGCTTAGCGCTTACTAGGAATGAGCAGTTCTTC.

The chain employs TRBV5-5 and TRBJ1-1, with TRBD1 as a possible D gene (6 bases). There are 16 residues in the CDR3. Trimming shortened V by 0 bases and J by 2 bases, and 14 bases separated the two germline ends. Germline CDR1 reads SGHKS; CDR2 reads YYEKEE (reference sequence). CDR3 bases: TGTGCCAGCAGCTTGGCGGGGGGCCGTCTTAACACTGAAGCTTTCTTT. Residues: CASSLAGGRLNTEAFF.

The CDR3 region is CSVAPTSGYTDTQYF. CDR3 sequence (DNA): TGCAGCGTTGCCCCCACTAGCGGCTACACAGATACGCAGTATTTT. The chain combines TRBV29-1 with TRBJ2-3, with 8 bases fitting TRBD2. This CDR3 spans 15 amino acids. The V and J ends lost 4 bases and 2 bases, in that order; junction bases with no gene match: 8. The germline gives CDR1 SQVTM, CDR2 ANQGSEA.

V usage is TRBV19 and J usage is TRBJ2-7; a possible D gene is TRBD2 (6 bases). The V end lost 6 bases, the J end lost 2 bases, and 14 bases lay between the germline ends. Germline CDR1 and CDR2: LNHDA and SQIVND (reference sequence). The CDR3 runs to 14 residues. The CDR3 nucleotides read TGTGCCAGTAGAGATGCGGCGGGAACCTACGAGCAGTACTTC. Its translation: CASRDAAGTYEQYF.

Notes on this clone: Since a much larger clone is just one base distant, this may be a read error. This sample also contains other DNA sequences that code for the same CDR3. The rearrangement joins TRBV9 to TRBJ2-5, with TRBD2 matching over 9 bases. Trimming removed 4 bases from V and 1 base from J; junction bases left unmatched: 5. From germline, CDR1 is SGDLS and CDR2 YYNGEE. The CDR3 consists of 15 residues. CDR3 sequence (DNA): TGTGCCAGCAGCCCCGGGACTAGCCTCCAAGAGACCCAGTACTTC. It encodes CASSPGTSLQETQYF. Based on the CDR3 plus reference TRBV9 and TRBJ2-5, the full variable domain is DSGVTQTPKHLITATGQRVTLRCSPRSGDLSVYWYQQSLDQGLQFLIQYYNGEERAKGNILERFSAQQFPDLHSELNLSSLELGDSALYFCASSPGTSLQETQYFGPGTRLLVL.

Concerning this clone: This likely reflects a read error, since a far larger clone is one base away. Other DNA sequences in the sample encode the same CDR3. This rearrangement joins TRBV30 to TRBJ2-5; D is possibly TRBD1 (5 bases). The V end lost 2 bases, the J end lost 0 bases, and 10 bases lay between the germline ends. Germline values: CDR1 GTSNPN, CDR2 SVGIG (reference sequence). The CDR3 extends over 14 amino acids. The DNA of the CDR3 is TGTGCCTGGAGTCGACAGATCTACCAAGAGACCCAGTACTTC. It translates to CAWSRQIYQETQYF. Full variable domain (outside the CDR3, taken from reference TRBV30 and TRBJ2-5): SQTIHQWPATLVQPVGSPLSLECTVEGTSNPNLYWYRQAAGRGLQLLFYSVGIGQISSEVPQNLSASRPQDRQFILSSKKLLLSDSGFYLCAWSRQIYQETQYFGPGTRLLVL.

This clone was counted at least ten times. V gene TRBV28 combines with J gene TRBJ1-2; D is perhaps TRBD1 (5 bases). Per the germline V gene, CDR1 is MDHEN and CDR2 is SYDVKM. Trimming cost V 5 bases and J 6 bases, with 19 bases left between them. This CDR3 is built from 15 residues. As DNA, the CDR3 is TGTGCCAGCAGTCCTTACCGGGACGGCCTAAATGGCTACACCTTC. As protein: CASSPYRDGLNGYTF.

This clone was counted between two and nine times. The rearrangement uses TRBV11-2 and TRBJ1-1; D not resolved. This CDR3 comprises 13 residues. Trimming shortened V by 0 bases and J by 0 bases, and 2 bases separated the two germline ends. Looked up from germline, CDR1 is SGHAT and CDR2 is FQNNGV. This CDR3 is CASSLDMNTEAFF. In DNA, the CDR3 is TGTGCCAGCAGCTTAGACATGAACACTGAAGCTTTCTTT.

The rearrangement links TRBV15 to TRBJ2-1; the match to TRBD2 covers 15 bases. The CDR3 has 20 residues. The junction had 9 bases not matched to a gene; V was cut back by 3 bases and J by 0 bases. Germline CDR1 is LNHNV and CDR2 is YYDKDF (reference sequence). The CDR3, as DNA: TGTGCCACCAGCAGTCCACGGACTAGCGGGAGGGGAAGCTCCTACAATGAGCAGTTCTTC. It translates to CATSSPRTSGRGSSYNEQFF.

The chain couples TRBV29-1 to TRBJ2-7; 11 bases match TRBD2. Germline V lookup: CDR1 SQVTM, CDR2 ANQGSEA. The CDR3 consists of 17 residues. The V segment lost 8 bases and the J segment 2 bases; nucleotides outside the gene matches: 17. The CDR3 DNA reads TGCAGCCCACACCGGGGTAGCGGGAGGGCCGCGCCCTACGAGCAGTACTTC. Its protein is CSPHRGSGRAAPYEQYF.